These 32 T cell receptor beta chains share one sample of origin, sequenced in a study of blood T cells in healthy people across ages. Together with a sample-barcoded 5' primer, a J-beta primer mix was included in a second PCR lasting about 7 to 11 cycles. TCRdb reprocessed the 5' RACE reads with MiXCR, giving one entry per CDR3 protein. The sample lists about 1.6 million distinct CDR3 sequences, roughly 32% occurring once. The source material was blood. These TCRs come from a woman under 40 in good health.

The CDR3 here is CASSIAGGANEQFF. The CDR3, as DNA: TGTGCCAGCTCTATAGCGGGGGGAGCCAATGAGCAGTTCTTC. This chain connects TRBV2 to TRBJ2-1, with 10 bases lining up with TRBD2. The V segment lost 8 bases and the J segment 6 bases; nucleotides outside the gene matches: 7. The V gene's germline CDR1 is SNHLY and CDR2 FYNNEI. The CDR3 length is 14 residues.

The chain couples TRBV4-1 to TRBJ2-3; a weak D match, TRBD2 (6 bases). V gave up 1 base and J gave up 11 bases, with 10 bases separating them. The germline V gene has CDR1 MGHRA and CDR2 YSYEKL. This CDR3 is 12 amino acids long. The CDR3 bases are TGCGCCAGCAGCCAAGTCTTCGGGGGGCAGTATTTT. This codes for CASSQVFGGQYF.

This clonotype has a handful of counts. The chain employs TRBV6-2 or TRBV6-3 and TRBJ2-1, with D uncertain. The V end lost 8 bases, the J end lost 4 bases, and 9 bases lay between the germline ends. Germline V gene data show CDR1 as MNHEY and CDR2 as SVGEGT. This CDR3 has 12 residues. The CDR3 sequence: CASRYLYNEQFF. Written as DNA, the CDR3 is TGTGCCAGCCGCTACCTGTACAATGAGCAGTTCTTC.

A few counts support this clonotype. As DNA, the CDR3 is TGCAGTGCTATCCGGGGGGGTCGCACAGATACGCAGTATTTT. The encoded protein is CSAIRGGRTDTQYF. The chain carries TRBV20-1 and TRBJ2-3, with 8 bases aligning to TRBD2. Germline V gene sequence: CDR1 DFQATT, CDR2 SNEGSKA (reference sequence). The V segment lost 4 bases and the J segment 1 base; nucleotides outside the gene matches: 4. This CDR3 has 14 amino acids.

The chain is built from TRBV6-5 and TRBJ2-3, with 7 nucleotides matching TRBD2. The CDR3 is made up of 16 amino acids. Germline trimming cut 0 bases from V and 4 bases from J; bases unmatched to any gene: 7. Germline V gene sequence: CDR1 MNHEY, CDR2 SVGAGI. The CDR3 nucleotides read TGTGCCAGCAGTTACTCGCCTAGCGGTCTATCAGATACGCAGTATTTT. It specifies CASSYSPSGLSDTQYF.

This sequence joins TRBV12-3 or TRBV12-4 and TRBJ2-2; D unresolved. V lost 2 bases to trimming and J lost 4 bases, with 11 bases between them. This CDR3 region has 15 residues. The CDR3 region is CASSLKGPGTGELFF. CDR3 in DNA: TGTGCCAGCAGTTTAAAGGGCCCGGGCACCGGGGAGCTGTTTTTT.

The chain carries TRBV5-1 and TRBJ2-7, with TRBD1 matching over 8 bases. With V trimmed by 4 bases and J by 6 bases, 9 bases remained unmatched. The CDR3 runs to 14 residues. Germline values: CDR1 SGHRS, CDR2 YFSETQ. As DNA, the CDR3 is TGCGCCAGCAGCGCGGACAGGGCCGCGACCGAGCAGTACTTC. This translates into CASSADRAATEQYF.

As regards this clonotype: A junction boundary mismatches the germline segment, possibly from a read error. The V call is TRBV24-1, the J call TRBJ2-1; D perhaps matches TRBD1 (5 bases). Germline V CDR1 and CDR2: KGHDR, SFDVKD. This CDR3 has 15 residues. The chain's CDR3 is CATSDLYGAGNERFF. Written as DNA, the CDR3 is TGTGCCACCAGTGATTTGTATGGGGCTGGGAATGAGCGGTTCTTC.

The chain joins TRBV3-1 to TRBJ2-1; 9 nucleotides line up with TRBD2. Germline-derived CDR1 and CDR2 are LGHDT and YNNKEL (reference sequence). V lost 2 bases to trimming and J lost 5 bases; unmatched junction nucleotides: 1. The CDR3 loop spans 14 amino acids. The CDR3: CASSQRGGDNEQFF. CDR3 bases: TGTGCCAGCAGCCAACGCGGGGGGGACAATGAGCAGTTCTTC.

The J gene is TRBJ2-5, the V gene TRBV20-1, with no clear D. V lost 3 bases and J 0 bases, leaving 8 bases between the germline ends. The germline gives CDR1 DFQATT, CDR2 SNEGSKA (reference sequence). The CDR3 runs 13 residues. The CDR3, as DNA: TGCAGTGCTAGTGAAGGATACCAAGAGACCCAGTACTTC. Residues: CSASEGYQETQYF.

This clonotype was seen many times. The V call is TRBV5-1, the J call TRBJ2-1; D unclear. Germline V gene sequence: CDR1 SGHRS, CDR2 YFSETQ. Trimming shortened V by 0 bases and J by 4 bases, and 11 bases separated the two germline ends. The CDR3 length is 15 residues. The CDR3 region has the DNA TGCGCCAGCAGCTTGGAGGGATTACCATACAATGAGCAGTTCTTC. This encodes CASSLEGLPYNEQFF.

The rearrangement joins TRBV20-1 to TRBJ2-3; tentative D call: TRBD2 (5 bases). The CDR3 is 14 amino acids. Germline CDR1 reads DFQATT; CDR2 reads SNEGSKA (reference sequence). V shed 4 bases and J shed 0 bases, with 11 bases lying between them. The CDR3 bases are TGCAGTGCTAAGAAGCGGCAGAGCACAGATACGCAGTATTTT. It codes for CSAKKRQSTDTQYF.

This chain joins TRBV30 and TRBJ2-7, with a possible D match to TRBD1 (5 bases). The germline gives CDR1 GTSNPN, CDR2 SVGIG (reference sequence). This CDR3 spans 14 amino acids. Trimming took 4 bases from V and 5 from J, leaving 18 bases between them. For the CDR3, the DNA is TGTGCCTGGACCGTGGGCGCAGGGAACCACGAGCAGTACTTC. Amino acids: CAWTVGAGNHEQYF.

This clonotype was observed a handful of times. V is TRBV5-7 and J is TRBJ2-7; D gene unclear. TRBV5-7 is an open reading frame, and its role is uncertain. There are 15 residues in the CDR3. Deletions cut 3 bases from V and 4 bases from J, with 17 bases between. The DNA for the CDR3 is TGTGCCAGCAGCTGGGTTCGCGTTCTGCGTTACGAGCAGTACTTC. This gives the protein CASSWVRVLRYEQYF.

V is TRBV11-2 and J is TRBJ1-2; 9 nucleotides line up with TRBD1. The junction had 5 bases not matched to a gene; V was cut back by 0 bases and J by 6 bases. The CDR3 covers 15 residues. Per the germline V gene, CDR1 is SGHAT and CDR2 is FQNNGV. CDR3 loop: CASSLEGTGWDGYTF. CDR3 in DNA: TGTGCCAGCAGCTTAGAAGGGACAGGGTGGGATGGCTACACCTTC.

This clonotype turned up a few times. This chain uses TRBV30 with TRBJ2-3; 8 nucleotides align to TRBD2. With V trimmed by 0 bases and J by 3 bases, 2 bases remained unmatched. The CDR3 runs 14 residues. Germline assignment: CDR1 GTSNPN and CDR2 SVGIG (reference sequence). The CDR3 spells CAWSVGGGTDTQYF. The DNA of the CDR3 is TGTGCCTGGAGTGTTGGCGGGGGGACAGATACGCAGTATTTT.

The genes are TRBV6-6 and TRBJ2-2; D unclear. Germline V gene sequence: CDR1 MNHNY, CDR2 SVGAGI (reference sequence). The CDR3 consists of 12 residues. The ends were cut back, 2 bases at V and 8 bases at J, with 6 bases in the middle. The DNA for the CDR3 is TGTGCCAGCAGTTACGCAAGTGGGGAGCTGTTTTTT. Amino acid sequence: CASSYASGELFF.

The chain uses TRBV7-9 and TRBJ2-7, with TRBD2 matching 9 bases. The CDR3 contains 17 residues. Germline-derived CDR1 and CDR2 are SEHNR and FQNEAQ (reference sequence). The junction had 11 bases not matched to a gene; V was cut back by 1 base and J by 4 bases. The CDR3 loop is CASSLDDRIAGAYEQYF. The CDR3 nucleotides are TGTGCCAGCAGCTTAGATGATCGGATAGCGGGAGCGTACGAGCAGTACTTC.

This clonotype was counted only a few times. V usage is TRBV12-3 or TRBV12-4 and J usage is TRBJ1-2; no definite D call. The CDR3 has 13 amino acids. V lost 0 bases to trimming and J lost 6 bases, with 8 bases between them. CDR3 region: CASSLASQHGYTF. As DNA, the CDR3 is TGTGCCAGCAGTTTAGCGTCGCAGCATGGCTACACCTTC.

This sequence joins TRBV20-1 and TRBJ1-2, with 7 nucleotides matching TRBD1. Germline V gene lookup returns CDR1 DFQATT and CDR2 SNEGSKA (reference sequence). This CDR3 contains 12 residues. J was trimmed by 6 bases and V by 6 bases; bases with no gene match: 7. The CDR3 DNA reads as TGCAGTGCCCACAGGGGCGGGGATGGCTACACCTTC. Translating it yields CSAHRGGDGYTF.

The chain recombines TRBV18 with TRBJ2-3; TRBD1 is a possible D gene (6 bases). This CDR3 is 14 amino acids long. Germline V CDR1 and CDR2: KGHSH, LQKENI. V was trimmed by 3 bases and J by 6 bases, leaving 13 bases between them. The CDR3 region has the DNA TGTGCCAGCTCACCTACGACAGGCAAGGATACGCAGTATTTT. Translating gives CASSPTTGKDTQYF.

V gene TRBV4-1 combines with J gene TRBJ1-1; tentatively, D is TRBD1 (5 bases). The CDR3 has 15 amino acids. Trimming took 2 bases from V and 8 from J, leaving 18 bases between them. The germline V gene has CDR1 MGHRA and CDR2 YSYEKL. The CDR3 sequence: CASSQFGRGRAEAFF. DNA for the CDR3: TGCGCCAGCAGCCAATTTGGCCGAGGCAGGGCGGAAGCTTTCTTT.

This clonotype was recorded a few times. The chain combines TRBV5-6 with TRBJ1-6; unclear D gene. With 0 bases removed from V and 6 bases from J, the gap between germline ends came to 4 bases. The CDR3 runs to 13 residues. Germline-derived CDR1 and CDR2 are SGHDT and YYEEEE. The CDR3 loop reads CASSLDVNSPLHF. The CDR3 DNA is TGTGCCAGCAGCTTGGACGTTAATTCACCCCTCCACTTT. The full variable domain, with the rest looked up from reference TRBV5-6 and TRBJ1-6, is DAGVTQSPTHLIKTRGQQVTLRCSPKSGHDTVSWYQQALGQGPQFIFQYYEEEERQRGNFPDRFSGHQFPNYSSELNVNALLLGDSALYLCASSLDVNSPLHFGNGTRLTVT.

This clonotype was counted ten times or more. V and J are TRBV7-3 and TRBJ2-3; 12 bases fit TRBD2. The ends lost 3 bases at V and 0 bases at J; junction bases unmatched: 1. CDR1 and CDR2 (germline): SGHTA, FQGTGA. The CDR3 extends over 16 amino acids. The CDR3 spells CASSFTSGGSTDTQYF. In nucleotides, the CDR3 is TGTGCCAGCAGCTTCACTAGCGGGGGGAGCACAGATACGCAGTATTTT. The full variable domain, completed using reference TRBV7-3 and TRBJ2-3, is GAGVSQTPSNKVTEKGKYVELRCDPISGHTALYWYRQSLGQGPEFLIYFQGTGAADDSGLPNDRFFAVRPEGSVSTLKIQRTERGDSAVYLCASSFTSGGSTDTQYFGPGTRLTVL.

The chain has TRBV25-1 and TRBJ2-1; maybe TRBD1 (6 bases). The V end was cut by 2 bases, the J end by 0 bases, with 17 bases between. Germline V gene data show CDR1 as MGHDK and CDR2 as SYGVNS. CDR3 length: 18 residues. Here the CDR3 reads CASSEVVGTSSSYNEQFF. In DNA form, the CDR3 reads TGTGCCAGCAGTGAAGTAGTGGGGACATCGAGCTCCTACAATGAGCAGTTCTTC.

The chain is built from TRBV5-8 and TRBJ1-2; the match to TRBD1 covers 7 bases. Trimming cost V 4 bases and J 2 bases; bases outside gene matches: 11. Germline CDR1 is SGHTS and CDR2 is YDEGEE. The CDR3 runs to 16 residues. Here the CDR3 reads CASSHTKGAFNYGYTF. CDR3 DNA sequence: TGTGCCAGCAGCCACACCAAGGGGGCGTTCAACTATGGCTACACCTTC.

The sample holds a few counts of this clonotype. The chain uses TRBV25-1 and TRBJ1-1, with D maybe TRBD1 (6 bases). V lost 2 bases to trimming and J lost 1 base, with 14 bases between them. This CDR3 has 16 residues. Germline V gives CDR1 MGHDK, CDR2 SYGVNS. In DNA form, the CDR3 reads TGTGCCAGCAGTGAAAGATACGGGGACAAGAACACTGAAGCTTTCTTT. It translates to CASSERYGDKNTEAFF. The full variable domain, with the rest looked up from reference TRBV25-1 and TRBJ1-1, is EADIYQTPRYLVIGTGKKITLECSQTMGHDKMYWYQQDPGMELHLIHYSYGVNSTEKGDLSSESTVSRIRTEHFPLTLESARPSHTSQYLCASSERYGDKNTEAFFGQGTRLTVV.

This clonotype was observed a handful of times. This chain connects TRBV7-6 to TRBJ2-1; D may be TRBD2 (6 bases). V was pared by 5 bases and J by 8 bases, with 25 bases between. Germline V gene data show CDR1 as SGHVS and CDR2 as FNYEAQ. The CDR3 length is 17 residues. The CDR3 nucleotides are TGTGCCAGCAGCCCTGGGGAGACTAGTAGCTGGGTGCATGAGCAGTTCTTC. It encodes CASSPGETSSWVHEQFF.

In this sample, this clonotype turned up a few times. The rearrangement uses TRBV20-1 and TRBJ2-3; a weak D match, TRBD1 (5 bases). Germline CDR1 DFQATT, CDR2 SNEGSKA (reference sequence). The CDR3 covers 18 residues. V was pared by 3 bases and J by 0 bases, with 22 bases between. DNA for the CDR3: TGCAGTGCTAGGGTAGCTTTACAGGACCACCTTAGCACAGATACGCAGTATTTT. It codes for CSARVALQDHLSTDTQYF.

About this clonotype itself: One end of the junction fails to match germline, which may point to a read error. The chain links TRBV7-9 to TRBJ2-1; possibly TRBD2 for D (6 bases). Germline lookup yields CDR1 SEHNR and CDR2 FQNEAQ (reference sequence). This CDR3 region has 16 residues. CDR3 bases: TGTTCCAGCAGCCAACCGAGTAACCCAGGGAGGAATGAGCAGTTCTTC. It specifies CSSSQPSNPGRNEQFF.

The V gene is TRBV7-9, the J gene TRBJ2-7; D gene unclear. CDR3 size: 19 residues. From germline, CDR1 is SEHNR and CDR2 FQNEAQ (reference sequence). The V and J ends lost 4 bases and 0 bases respectively, with 25 bases between them. The CDR3 bases are TGTGCCAGCAGCTCCCACCGGGTTGAAGAAGGTACCTACTCCTACGAGCAGTACTTC. Its protein product is CASSSHRVEEGTYSYEQYF.

This clonotype has just a few counts. CDR3 residues: CASSHLPPGLALNEQFF. The CDR3 DNA reads as TGTGCCAGCAGCCATCTGCCCCCGGGACTAGCATTGAATGAGCAGTTCTTC. The chain carries TRBV4-2 and TRBJ2-1, with 9 bases fitting TRBD2. The germline gives CDR1 LGHNA, CDR2 YNFKEQ. This CDR3 region has 17 residues. With V trimmed by 3 bases and J by 7 bases, 13 bases remained unmatched.